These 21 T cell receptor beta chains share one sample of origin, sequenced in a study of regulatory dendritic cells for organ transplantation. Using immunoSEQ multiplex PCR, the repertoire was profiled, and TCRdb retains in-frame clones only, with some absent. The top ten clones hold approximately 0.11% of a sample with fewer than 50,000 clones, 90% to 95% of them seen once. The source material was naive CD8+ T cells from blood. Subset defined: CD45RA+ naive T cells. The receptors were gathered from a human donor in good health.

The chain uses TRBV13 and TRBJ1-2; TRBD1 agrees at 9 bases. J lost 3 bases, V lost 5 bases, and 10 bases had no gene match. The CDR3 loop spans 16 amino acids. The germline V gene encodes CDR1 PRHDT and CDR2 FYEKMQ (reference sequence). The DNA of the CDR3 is TGTGCCAGCAGCCTCGGTATACAGGGGGCACACTATGGCTACACCTTC. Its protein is CASSLGIQGAHYGYTF. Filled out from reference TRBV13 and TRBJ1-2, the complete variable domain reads AAGVIQSPRHLIKEKRETATLKCYPIPRHDTVYWYQQGPGQDPQFLISFYEKMQSDKGSIPDRFSAQQFSDYHSELNMSSLELGDSALYFCASSLGIQGAHYGYTFGSGTRLTVV.

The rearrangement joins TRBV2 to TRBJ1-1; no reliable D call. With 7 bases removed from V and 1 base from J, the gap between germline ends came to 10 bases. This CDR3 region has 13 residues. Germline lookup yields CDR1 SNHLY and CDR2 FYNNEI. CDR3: CASNKRENTEAFF. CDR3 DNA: TGTGCCAGCAATAAAAGGGAGAACACTGAAGCTTTCTTT.

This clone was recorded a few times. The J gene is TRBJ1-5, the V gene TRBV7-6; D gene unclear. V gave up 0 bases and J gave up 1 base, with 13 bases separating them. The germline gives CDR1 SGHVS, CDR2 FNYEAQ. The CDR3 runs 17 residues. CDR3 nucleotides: TGTGCCAGCAGCTTAGCGGGAGGGCGGGAGAGCAATCAGCCCCAGCATTTT. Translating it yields CASSLAGGRESNQPQHF.

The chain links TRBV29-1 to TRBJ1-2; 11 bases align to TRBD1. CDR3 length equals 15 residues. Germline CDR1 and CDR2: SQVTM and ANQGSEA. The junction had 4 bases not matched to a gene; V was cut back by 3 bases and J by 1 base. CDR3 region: CSVEDRGRGNYGYTF. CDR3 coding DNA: TGCAGCGTTGAGGACAGGGGGCGAGGTAACTATGGCTACACCTTC.

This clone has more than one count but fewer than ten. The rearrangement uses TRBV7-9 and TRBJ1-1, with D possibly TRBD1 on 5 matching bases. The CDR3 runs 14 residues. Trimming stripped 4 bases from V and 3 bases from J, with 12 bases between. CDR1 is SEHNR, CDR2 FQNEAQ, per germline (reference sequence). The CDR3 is CASSSSEGHTEAFF. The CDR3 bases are TGTGCCAGCAGCTCCTCAGAGGGGCACACTGAAGCTTTCTTT.

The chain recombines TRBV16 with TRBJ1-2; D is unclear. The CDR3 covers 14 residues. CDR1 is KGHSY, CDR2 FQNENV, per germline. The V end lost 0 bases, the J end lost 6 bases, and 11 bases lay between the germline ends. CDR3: CASSQSYNGDGYTF. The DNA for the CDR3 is TGTGCCAGCAGCCAATCGTATAATGGGGATGGCTACACCTTC.

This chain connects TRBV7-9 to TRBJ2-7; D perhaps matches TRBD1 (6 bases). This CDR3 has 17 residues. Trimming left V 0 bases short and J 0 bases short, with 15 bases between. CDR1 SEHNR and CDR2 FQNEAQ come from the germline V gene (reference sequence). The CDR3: CASSLAGADSRSYEQYF. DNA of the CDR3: TGTGCCAGCAGCTTAGCGGGGGCGGACAGTCGCTCCTACGAGCAGTACTTC.

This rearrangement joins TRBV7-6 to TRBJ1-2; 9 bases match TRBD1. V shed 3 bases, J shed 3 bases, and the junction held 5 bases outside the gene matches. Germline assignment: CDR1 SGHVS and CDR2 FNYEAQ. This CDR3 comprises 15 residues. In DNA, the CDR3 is TGTGCCAGCAGCTTCGGGACAGGGTTAGACTATGGCTACACCTTC. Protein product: CASSFGTGLDYGYTF.

The CDR3 loop is CSVAAPNTGELFF. DNA for the CDR3: TGCAGCGTTGCGGCGCCGAACACCGGGGAGCTGTTTTTT. The rearrangement joins TRBV29-1 to TRBJ2-2; D is ambiguous. V lost 4 bases, J lost 0 bases, and 6 bases lay in between. The CDR3 has 13 residues. The germline gives CDR1 SQVTM, CDR2 ANQGSEA.

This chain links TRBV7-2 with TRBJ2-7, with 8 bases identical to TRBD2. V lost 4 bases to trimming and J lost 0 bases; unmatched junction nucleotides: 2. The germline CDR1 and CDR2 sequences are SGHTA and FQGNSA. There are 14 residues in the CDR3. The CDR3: CASSYGGGSYEQYF. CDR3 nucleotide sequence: TGTGCCAGCAGCTACGGGGGGGGCTCCTACGAGCAGTACTTC.

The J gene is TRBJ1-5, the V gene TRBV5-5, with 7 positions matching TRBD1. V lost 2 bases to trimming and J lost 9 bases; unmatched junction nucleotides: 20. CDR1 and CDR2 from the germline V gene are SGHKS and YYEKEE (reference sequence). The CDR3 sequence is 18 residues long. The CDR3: CASSFETGPSVLDRPQHF. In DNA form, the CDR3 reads TGTGCCAGCAGCTTTGAGACAGGGCCCTCAGTTCTGGACCGGCCCCAGCATTTT.

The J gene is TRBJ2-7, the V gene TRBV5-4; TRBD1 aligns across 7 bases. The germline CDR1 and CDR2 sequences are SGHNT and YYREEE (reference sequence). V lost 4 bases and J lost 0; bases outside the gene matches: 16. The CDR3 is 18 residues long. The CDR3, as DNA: TGTGCCAGCAGCCGCAAAAACACCGTACAGGGGAGCTCCTACGAGCAGTACTTC. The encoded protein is CASSRKNTVQGSSYEQYF.

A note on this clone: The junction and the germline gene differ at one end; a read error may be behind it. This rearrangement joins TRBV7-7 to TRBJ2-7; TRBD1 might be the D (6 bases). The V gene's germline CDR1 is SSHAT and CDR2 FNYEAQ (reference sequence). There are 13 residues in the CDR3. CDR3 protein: CASSLEGAYEQYF. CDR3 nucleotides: TGTGCTAGCAGCTTAGAGGGGGCCTACGAGCAGTACTTC. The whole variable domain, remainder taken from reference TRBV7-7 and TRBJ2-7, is GAGVSQSPRYKVTKRGQDVTLRCDPISSHATLYWYQQALGQGPEFLTYFNYEAQPDKSGLPSDRFSAERPEGSISTLTIQRTEQRDSAMYRCASSLEGAYEQYFGPGTRLTVT.

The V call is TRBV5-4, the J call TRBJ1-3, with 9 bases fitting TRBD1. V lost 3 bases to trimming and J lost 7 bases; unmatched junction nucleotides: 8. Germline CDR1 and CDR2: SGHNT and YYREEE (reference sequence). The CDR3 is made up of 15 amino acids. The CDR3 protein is CASSSSGQGGNTIYF. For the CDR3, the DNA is TGTGCCAGCAGCTCGTCGGGACAGGGAGGCAACACCATATATTTT.

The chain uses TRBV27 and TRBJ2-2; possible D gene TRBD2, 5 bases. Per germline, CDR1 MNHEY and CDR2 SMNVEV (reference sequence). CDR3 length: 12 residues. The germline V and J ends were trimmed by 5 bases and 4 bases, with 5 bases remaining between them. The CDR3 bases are TGTGCCAGCAGTCGGGGCACCGGGGAGCTGTTTTTT. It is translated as CASSRGTGELFF.

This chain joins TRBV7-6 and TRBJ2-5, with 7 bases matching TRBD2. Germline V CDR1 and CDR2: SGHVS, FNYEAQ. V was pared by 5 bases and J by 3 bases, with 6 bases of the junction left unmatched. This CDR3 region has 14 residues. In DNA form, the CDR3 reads TGTGCCAGCAGCCAGGGACTACTCGAAGAGACCCAGTACTTC. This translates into CASSQGLLEETQYF.

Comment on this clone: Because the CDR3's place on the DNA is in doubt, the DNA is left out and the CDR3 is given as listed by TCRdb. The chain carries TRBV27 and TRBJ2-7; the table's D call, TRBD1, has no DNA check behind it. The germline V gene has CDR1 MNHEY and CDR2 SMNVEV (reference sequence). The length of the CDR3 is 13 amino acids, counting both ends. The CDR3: CASSFFGSYEQYF.

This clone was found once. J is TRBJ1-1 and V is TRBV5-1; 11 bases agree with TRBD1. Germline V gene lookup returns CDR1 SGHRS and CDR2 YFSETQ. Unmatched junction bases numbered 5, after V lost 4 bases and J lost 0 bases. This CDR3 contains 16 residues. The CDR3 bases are TGCGCCAGCAGCCTACGGACAGGGGGCCTGAACACTGAAGCTTTCTTT. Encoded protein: CASSLRTGGLNTEAFF.

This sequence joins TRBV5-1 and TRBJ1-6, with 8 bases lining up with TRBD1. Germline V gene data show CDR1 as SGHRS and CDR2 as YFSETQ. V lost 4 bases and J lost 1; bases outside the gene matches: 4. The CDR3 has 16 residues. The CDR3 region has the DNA TGCGCCAGCAGCATGGACAGGGAGTCCTATAATTCACCCCTCCACTTT. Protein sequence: CASSMDRESYNSPLHF. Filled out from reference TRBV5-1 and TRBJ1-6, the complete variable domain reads KAGVTQTPRYLIKTRGQQVTLSCSPISGHRSVSWYQQTPGQGLQFLFEYFSETQRNKGNFPGRFSGRQFSNSRSEMNVSTLELGDSALYLCASSMDRESYNSPLHFGNGTRLTVT.

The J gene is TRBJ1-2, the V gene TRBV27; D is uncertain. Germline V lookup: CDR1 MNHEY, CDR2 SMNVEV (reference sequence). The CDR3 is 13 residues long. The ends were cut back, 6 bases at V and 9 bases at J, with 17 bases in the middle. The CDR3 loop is CASSSGPRRSYTF. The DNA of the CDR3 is TGTGCCAGCAGCTCCGGCCCCCGCAGAAGCTACACCTTC.

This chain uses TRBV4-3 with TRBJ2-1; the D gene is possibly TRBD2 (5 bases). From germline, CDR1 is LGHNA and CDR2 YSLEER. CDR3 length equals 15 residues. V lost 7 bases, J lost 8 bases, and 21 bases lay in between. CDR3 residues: CASIPVANLWDEQFF. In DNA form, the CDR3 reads TGCGCCAGCATCCCGGTAGCGAACCTCTGGGATGAGCAGTTCTTC.